The next 13 T cell receptor beta chains were all read from a single sample in a study of CD8+CD57+ T cells in acquired aplastic anemia. Genomic DNA acted as the template from which TCR beta VDJ combination and CDR3 sequence profiling were carried out. Each CDR3 protein gets one entry after TCRdb re-called the reads with MiXCR. In the table there are some 220,000 distinct CDR3 sequences, around 32% of which are singletons. The sample taken for sequencing was sorted CD4+, CD8+, or CD8+CD57+ T cells (not recorded which) from PBMCs. The origin of the receptors is a human donor in good health, serving as a control.

In this sample, this clonotype turned up many times. The V gene is TRBV5-1, the J gene TRBJ2-1, with TRBD1 matching 8 bases. Germline-derived CDR1 and CDR2 are SGHRS and YFSETQ. The V segment lost 6 bases and the J segment 3 bases; nucleotides outside the gene matches: 8. The CDR3 runs to 15 residues. The CDR3 here is CASMAGQGSYNEQFF. CDR3 DNA sequence: TGCGCCAGCATGGCCGGACAGGGTAGCTACAATGAGCAGTTCTTC.

The chain uses TRBV7-8 and TRBJ2-5; D uncertain. The CDR3 loop spans 13 amino acids. V lost 1 base, J lost 5 bases, and 8 bases lay in between. CDR1 and CDR2 (germline): SGHVS, FQNEAQ. CDR3 in amino acids: CASSLGSRETQYF. The CDR3 region has the DNA TGTGCCAGCAGCTTAGGGTCCCGGGAGACCCAGTACTTC. Full variable domain (missing parts from reference TRBV7-8 and TRBJ2-5): GAGVSQSPRYKVAKRGQDVALRCDPISGHVSLFWYQQALGQGPEFLTYFQNEAQLDKSGLPSDRFFAERPEGSVSTLKIQRTQQEDSAVYLCASSLGSRETQYFGPGTRLLVL.

This clonotype was picked up a small number of times. The chain carries TRBV29-1 and TRBJ2-1; 7 nucleotides align to TRBD1. The trim removed 6 bases at V and 5 bases at J, leaving 10 bases unmatched. Germline lookup yields CDR1 SQVTM and CDR2 ANQGSEA. CDR3 length: 14 residues. CDR3 protein: CSVVGQTSHNEQFF. The CDR3 DNA is TGCAGCGTCGTGGGACAGACTTCTCACAATGAGCAGTTCTTC.

The chain uses TRBV12-5 and TRBJ2-7; D is perhaps TRBD2 (7 bases). Trimming shortened V by 6 bases and J by 4 bases, and 22 bases separated the two germline ends. The CDR3 is 16 residues long. Germline CDR1 and CDR2: LGHNT and FRNRAP. The DNA of the CDR3 is TGTGCTAGTGGACACCCCTCGGGGGGCTCCCGTTACGAGCAGTACTTC. This translates into CASGHPSGGSRYEQYF.

This clonotype was detected a few times. The V and J genes are TRBV6-5 and TRBJ1-1, with a weak D call TRBD1 (6 bases). CDR3 length: 14 residues. The germline CDR1 and CDR2 sequences are MNHEY and SVGAGI. V dropped 2 bases and J dropped 1 base, with 8 bases sitting between them. In DNA, the CDR3 is TGTGCCAGCAGTTACGAACAGGGGAACACTGAAGCTTTCTTT. Its translation is CASSYEQGNTEAFF.

The chain employs TRBV7-8 and TRBJ2-5; 13 bases match TRBD2. The germline V gene has CDR1 SGHVS and CDR2 FQNEAQ. After removal of 5 bases from V and 5 bases from J, the junction contained 17 bases not matched to a gene. This CDR3 is built from 19 residues. CDR3 sequence reads: CASSHRTSGSPRGGETQYF. DNA of the CDR3: TGTGCCAGCAGCCATCGGACTAGCGGGAGTCCAAGAGGAGGCGAGACCCAGTACTTC.

This clonotype was observed many times. This chain links TRBV20-1 with TRBJ1-2; possibly TRBD1 for D (5 bases). Trimming removed 1 base from V and 5 bases from J, with 11 bases in between. The CDR3 is 13 amino acids. Germline CDR1 and CDR2: DFQATT and SNEGSKA (reference sequence). The CDR3 nucleotides are TGCAGTGCTAGAGGGCAGGGCTTTTATGGCTACACCTTC. Protein product: CSARGQGFYGYTF.

The rearrangement links TRBV12-3 or TRBV12-4 to TRBJ1-1, with D unresolved. Trimming removed 6 bases at V and 3 bases at J, with 11 bases between. CDR3 size: 13 residues. The CDR3 DNA follows: TGTGCCAGCAGAAGATTATTGGACACTGAAGCTTTCTTT. Its translation is CASRRLLDTEAFF.

The chain couples TRBV5-1 to TRBJ1-5; 8 bases line up with TRBD1. The germline gives CDR1 SGHRS, CDR2 YFSETQ. This CDR3 comprises 15 residues. V trimming: 3 bases; J trimming: 0 bases; junction bases outside the gene matches: 2. As DNA, the CDR3 is TGCGCCAGCAGCTGGACAGGGAATAGCAATCAGCCCCAGCATTTT. Translation: CASSWTGNSNQPQHF.

This clonotype came up many times. The CDR3 here is CASTQASNQPQHF. CDR3 in DNA: TGTGCCAGCACACAGGCGAGCAATCAGCCCCAGCATTTT. The chain couples TRBV2 to TRBJ1-5, with D perhaps TRBD1 (5 bases). Trimming took off 7 bases at V and 1 base at J, with 8 bases between the two ends. CDR1 SNHLY and CDR2 FYNNEI come from the germline V gene. The CDR3 sequence is 13 residues long.

This chain links TRBV6-1 with TRBJ2-1; D call uncertain. Germline CDR1 reads MNHNS; CDR2 reads SASEGT. This CDR3 has 14 residues. The V gene lost 8 bases and the J gene lost 4 bases, with 15 bases spanning the gap. CDR3: CASGTSLGYNEQFF. The CDR3 region has the DNA TGTGCCAGCGGTACCTCCCTAGGGTACAATGAGCAGTTCTTC.

This clonotype was counted many times. J is TRBJ2-7 and V is TRBV7-8; 15 nucleotides line up with TRBD2. This CDR3 contains 16 residues. Germline loops: CDR1 SGHVS, CDR2 FQNEAQ. V trimming: 5 bases; J trimming: 2 bases; junction bases outside the gene matches: 4. CDR3 region: CASSTRTSGRAYEQYF. The CDR3 DNA reads TGTGCCAGCAGCACTCGGACTAGCGGGAGGGCCTACGAGCAGTACTTC.

The gene calls are TRBV11-2 and TRBJ2-7; D is perhaps TRBD2 (7 bases). Trimming cost V 6 bases and J 3 bases, with 21 bases left between them. The CDR3 is 16 amino acids. CDR1 and CDR2 from the germline V gene are SGHAT and FQNNGV. The CDR3 sequence: CASSYGGQVASYEQYF. Here the CDR3 DNA reads TGTGCCAGCAGTTACGGGGGGCAGGTTGCGAGCTACGAGCAGTACTTC.